This T cell receptor (beta chain) is from a study of T cell changes during pregnancy in multiple sclerosis. The germline V gene encodes CDR1 MDHEN and CDR2 SYDVKM. The CDR3 extends over 17 amino acids. Trimming pared 5 bases from V and 2 bases from J, leaving 19 bases between. Sequencing used immunoSEQ multiplex PCR; TCRdb keeps in-frame clones, though not all of them. Here the sample spans some 85,000 clones, about 94% being singletons. The input for sequencing was peripheral blood, taken in the third trimester of pregnancy. The TCR comes from a female donor with multiple sclerosis, enrolled in a pregnancy study. This chain joins TRBV28 and TRBJ2-4; no reliable D call. The CDR3 reads CASSPPTAPHPKNIQYF. CDR3 DNA sequence: TGTGCCAGCAGTCCACCGACTGCCCCTCATCCCAAAAACATTCAGTACTTC.